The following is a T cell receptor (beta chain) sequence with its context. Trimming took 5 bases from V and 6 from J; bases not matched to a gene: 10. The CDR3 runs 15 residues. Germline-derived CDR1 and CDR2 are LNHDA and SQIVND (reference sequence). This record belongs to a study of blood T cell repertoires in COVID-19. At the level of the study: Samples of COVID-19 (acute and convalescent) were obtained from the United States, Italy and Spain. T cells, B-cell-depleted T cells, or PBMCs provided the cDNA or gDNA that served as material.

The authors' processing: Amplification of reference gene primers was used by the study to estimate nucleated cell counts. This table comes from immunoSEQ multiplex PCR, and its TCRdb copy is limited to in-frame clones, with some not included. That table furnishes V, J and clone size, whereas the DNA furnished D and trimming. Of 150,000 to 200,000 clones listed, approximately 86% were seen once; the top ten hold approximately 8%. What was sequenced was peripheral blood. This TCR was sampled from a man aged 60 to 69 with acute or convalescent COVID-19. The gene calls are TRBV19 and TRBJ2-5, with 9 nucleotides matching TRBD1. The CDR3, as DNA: TGTGCCAGTAGTCCCGAGGACAGGGGATGGAAGACCCAGTACTTC. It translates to CASSPEDRGWKTQYF.